These 2 T cell receptor beta chains were sequenced from one sample in a study of identifying expanded T cells in peripheral blood. Sequencing was performed with immunoSEQ multiplex PCR; in TCRdb, only in-frame clones are kept and a portion is missing. The table lists over 85,000 clones, 85% of them singletons. Sequenced sample: blood. The receptors derive from a person between 18 and 75 years old in good health.

The chain uses TRBV6-6 and TRBJ1-1, with a weak D call TRBD1 (5 bases). The germline V gene has CDR1 MNHNY and CDR2 SVGAGI (reference sequence). V lost 4 bases and J lost 3, with 15 bases in between. The CDR3 is 15 residues long. The CDR3 protein is CASSSGRGTYTEAFF. In nucleotides, the CDR3 is TGTGCCAGCAGTTCAGGGAGGGGAACTTACACTGAAGCTTTCTTT.

The chain has TRBV5-1 and TRBJ1-6; TRBD1 matches at 9 bases. V gave up 6 bases and J gave up 0 bases; unmatched junction bases: 7. Germline V gene lookup returns CDR1 SGHRS and CDR2 YFSETQ. This CDR3 comprises 17 residues. CDR3 bases: TGCGCCAGCACACAGGACAGGGGAGTCTCCTATAATTCACCCCTCCACTTT. It encodes CASTQDRGVSYNSPLHF.